What follows are 29 T cell receptor beta chains derived from one specimen sequenced in a study of cytomegalovirus exposure and HLA in healthy donors. Sequenced by immunoSEQ multiplex PCR; TCRdb stores in-frame clones only, minus some. The data hold 230,000 or so clones, with about 86% observed a single time. The sequencing sample was made of PBMCs. The receptors stem from a woman younger than 35 in good health and CMV-seronegative.

CDR3 in amino acids: CASSPTRAEDIQYF. Here the CDR3 DNA reads TGCGCCAGCAGCCCTACTAGGGCCGAGGACATTCAGTACTTC. The chain uses TRBV5-1 and TRBJ2-4, with D possibly being TRBD2 (5 bases). Trimming removed 4 bases at V and 8 bases at J, with 16 bases between. The germline V gene encodes CDR1 SGHRS and CDR2 YFSETQ. The CDR3 totals 14 residues.

The V gene is TRBV7-6, the J gene TRBJ2-3; D is possibly TRBD1 (6 bases). The CDR3 length is 16 residues. The germline V and J ends were trimmed by 1 base and 2 bases, with 13 bases remaining between them. CDR1 and CDR2 (germline): SGHVS, FNYEAQ. CDR3 bases: TGTGCCAGCAGCTTAGTCACAGGACAGATCACAGATACGCAGTATTTT. This codes for CASSLVTGQITDTQYF.

The chain joins TRBV7-9 to TRBJ2-1, with D possibly being TRBD1 (5 bases). V gave up 3 bases and J gave up 4 bases, with 13 bases separating them. CDR3 size: 15 residues. The germline gives CDR1 SEHNR, CDR2 FQNEAQ (reference sequence). The CDR3 DNA is TGTGCCAGCAGCTTGCAGGGCGAGGCTTACAATGAGCAGTTCTTC. This encodes CASSLQGEAYNEQFF.

The rearrangement links TRBV6-5 to TRBJ2-7, with TRBD1 matching 10 bases. Germline CDR1 and CDR2: MNHEY and SVGAGI. V lost 6 bases to trimming and J lost 7 bases; unmatched junction nucleotides: 12. The CDR3 has 15 residues. The CDR3: CASRPKTGGLGEQYF. CDR3 in DNA: TGTGCCAGCAGACCCAAGACAGGGGGCCTGGGTGAGCAGTACTTC.

With regard to this clone: One end of the junction fails to match germline, which may point to a read error. J is TRBJ2-7 and V is TRBV11-2; 9 bases align to TRBD2. The CDR3 totals 17 residues. Germline CDR1 is SGHAT and CDR2 is FQNNGV. The CDR3 region has the DNA TGTGCCAGCAGCTCCCCGACTAGCGGATTACCCTCCTTCGAGCAGTACTTC. Protein sequence: CASSSPTSGLPSFEQYF. Full variable domain (remainder filled in from reference TRBV11-2 and TRBJ2-7): EAGVAQSPRYKIIEKRQSVAFWCNPISGHATLYWYQQILGQGPKLLIQFQNNGVVDDSQLPKDRFSAERLKGVDSTLKIQPAKLEDSAVYLCASSSPTSGLPSFEQYFGPGTRLTVT.

This chain connects TRBV27 to TRBJ2-1; D is uncertain. The length of the CDR3 is 11 residues. V dropped 8 bases and J dropped 3 bases, with 5 bases sitting between them. CDR1 and CDR2 from the germline V gene are MNHEY and SMNVEV (reference sequence). The CDR3 region is CASGGYNEQFF. The CDR3 coding sequence is TGTGCCAGCGGCGGCTACAATGAGCAGTTCTTC.

V is TRBV14 and J is TRBJ2-3; 7 positions agree with TRBD2. The junction had 12 bases not matched to a gene; V was cut back by 4 bases and J by 2 bases. The CDR3 is 17 residues long. Per germline, CDR1 SGHDN and CDR2 FVKESK. CDR3 DNA sequence: TGTGCCAGCAGCCTGTACAGATTAGCGGGCCTCACAGATACGCAGTATTTT. This codes for CASSLYRLAGLTDTQYF.

V is TRBV15 and J is TRBJ2-1; TRBD1 agrees at 9 bases. The length of the CDR3 is 15 residues. CDR1 and CDR2 (germline): LNHNV, YYDKDF (reference sequence). V lost 3 bases and J lost 2; bases outside the gene matches: 2. As DNA, the CDR3 is TGTGCCACCAGCAGTTACAGGGGGCCCTACAATGAGCAGTTCTTC. This sequence encodes CATSSYRGPYNEQFF.

The genes are TRBV28 and TRBJ2-5, with 9 bases lining up with TRBD1. This CDR3 has 16 amino acids. With V trimmed by 6 bases and J by 5 bases, 13 bases remained unmatched. Germline-derived CDR1 and CDR2 are MDHEN and SYDVKM. The DNA for the CDR3 is TGTGCCAGCAGCCCCCGTCGGACAGGGGACAAGGAGACCCAGTACTTC. Protein product: CASSPRRTGDKETQYF.

This rearrangement joins TRBV18 to TRBJ2-1; 11 nucleotides align to TRBD2. This CDR3 is built from 15 residues. J was trimmed by 6 bases and V by 3 bases; bases with no gene match: 4. Germline CDR1 is KGHSH and CDR2 is LQKENI. The CDR3 DNA is TGTGCCAGCTCACCCGTAGCGGGAGGGGCCAATGAGCAGTTCTTC. This translates into CASSPVAGGANEQFF.

The rearrangement uses TRBV5-5 and TRBJ2-1; D might be TRBD2 (6 bases). Trimming removed 4 bases from V and 7 bases from J, with 15 bases in between. The germline CDR1 and CDR2 sequences are SGHKS and YYEKEE (reference sequence). CDR3 size: 14 residues. Written as DNA, the CDR3 is TGTGCCAGCAGCACCGGACCGGGGGAAAATGAGCAGTTCTTC. It translates to CASSTGPGENEQFF.

The chain employs TRBV5-1 and TRBJ1-1; TRBD1 agrees at 10 bases. After removal of 4 bases from V and 4 bases from J, the junction contained 10 bases not matched to a gene. This CDR3 region has 16 residues. Germline CDR1 and CDR2: SGHRS and YFSETQ. CDR3 in amino acids: CASSPRDRGIGTEAFF. The CDR3 DNA is TGCGCCAGCAGCCCAAGGGACAGGGGAATTGGCACTGAAGCTTTCTTT.

The chain combines TRBV6-5 with TRBJ2-7; 9 bases line up with TRBD2. V was clipped by 5 bases and J by 2 bases; unmatched bases: 7. This CDR3 spans 15 amino acids. Looked up from germline, CDR1 is MNHEY and CDR2 is SVGAGI. The DNA for the CDR3 is TGTGCCAGCAGTGCGACTAGCGGAGGGACCTACGAGCAGTACTTC. Encoded protein: CASSATSGGTYEQYF.

The V and J genes are TRBV28 and TRBJ1-3, with TRBD1 matching 7 bases. Unmatched junction bases numbered 3, after V lost 4 bases and J lost 0 bases. This CDR3 has 15 residues. Germline values: CDR1 MDHEN, CDR2 SYDVKM. DNA of the CDR3: TGTGCCAGCAGTTCGGGGACAGACTCTGGAAACACCATATATTTT. Translating gives CASSSGTDSGNTIYF.

The chain couples TRBV19 to TRBJ2-3, with TRBD2 matching 9 bases. Trimming at V came to 7 bases and at J to 5 bases, leaving 7 bases not matched to a gene. The CDR3 extends over 14 amino acids. Looked up from germline, CDR1 is LNHDA and CDR2 is SQIVND (reference sequence). CDR3 coding DNA: TGTGCCAGTAACGCGGGACTAGCTTTAGATACGCAGTATTTT. As protein: CASNAGLALDTQYF.

This chain uses TRBV28 with TRBJ1-5, with no clear D. V was clipped by 2 bases and J by 6 bases, with 14 bases between them. Looked up from germline, CDR1 is MDHEN and CDR2 is SYDVKM. There are 15 residues in the CDR3. The chain's CDR3 is CASSLVGEVSQPQHF. The CDR3 bases are TGTGCCAGCAGTTTAGTCGGGGAAGTAAGTCAGCCCCAGCATTTT.

The rearrangement joins TRBV28 to TRBJ2-3; TRBD1 aligns across 7 bases. Per germline, CDR1 MDHEN and CDR2 SYDVKM. J lost 0 bases, V lost 2 bases, and 2 bases had no gene match. This CDR3 spans 15 amino acids. This CDR3 is CASSLAQGSTDTQYF. DNA of the CDR3: TGTGCCAGCAGTTTAGCACAGGGGAGCACAGATACGCAGTATTTT. The full variable domain, its missing parts supplied by reference TRBV28 and TRBJ2-3, is DVKVTQSSRYLVKRTGEKVFLECVQDMDHENMFWYRQDPGLGLRLIYFSYDVKMKEKGDIPEGYSVSREKKERFSLILESASTNQTSMYLCASSLAQGSTDTQYFGPGTRLTVL.

This clone has just one count. The rearrangement uses TRBV27 and TRBJ1-5; 9 positions agree with TRBD1. Germline CDR1 is MNHEY and CDR2 is SMNVEV (reference sequence). The V segment lost 5 bases and the J segment 6 bases; nucleotides outside the gene matches: 11. This CDR3 contains 16 residues. This chain's CDR3 is CASSPWSGQGVQPQHF. For the CDR3, the DNA is TGTGCCAGCAGTCCCTGGTCGGGACAGGGTGTTCAGCCCCAGCATTTT.

The chain is built from TRBV10-2 and TRBJ2-2, with a weak D call TRBD1 (5 bases). This CDR3 is built from 14 residues. Per germline, CDR1 WSHSY and CDR2 SAAADI. V lost 7 bases and J 1 base, leaving 10 bases between the germline ends. This chain's CDR3 is CASTRQQNTGELFF. The CDR3 coding sequence is TGCGCCAGCACGCGACAGCAGAACACCGGGGAGCTGTTTTTT.

This clone was observed a few times. The chain employs TRBV6-5 and TRBJ2-3, with 8 bases matching TRBD2. The CDR3 contains 14 residues. Germline-derived CDR1 and CDR2 are MNHEY and SVGAGI. Losses at the gene ends were 7 bases for V and 1 base for J; bases not matched to a gene: 4. As DNA, the CDR3 is TGTGCCAGCAACGGGCGGGAGGGCACAGATACGCAGTATTTT. Translated, it gives CASNGREGTDTQYF.

The rearrangement joins TRBV28 to TRBJ2-7; 8 positions agree with TRBD1. Losses at the gene ends were 5 bases for V and 5 bases for J; bases not matched to a gene: 11. The CDR3 has 15 residues. CDR1 is MDHEN and CDR2 is SYDVKM in the germline V gene. CDR3 amino acids: CASSVPQGARNEQYF. The DNA for the CDR3 is TGTGCCAGCAGTGTCCCGCAGGGGGCTAGGAACGAGCAGTACTTC.

This chain uses TRBV28 with TRBJ2-7; no clear D. The CDR3 is 14 amino acids. V lost 6 bases to trimming and J lost 2 bases, with 14 bases between them. Germline-derived CDR1 and CDR2 are MDHEN and SYDVKM. CDR3 loop: CASSSPTPTYEQYF. In DNA, the CDR3 is TGTGCCAGCAGCTCTCCGACACCTACCTACGAGCAGTACTTC.

The J gene is TRBJ2-5, the V gene TRBV11-2; 7 bases fit TRBD2. This CDR3 comprises 15 residues. CDR1 and CDR2 from the germline V gene are SGHAT and FQNNGV. The junction had 4 bases not matched to a gene; V was cut back by 3 bases and J by 0 bases. As DNA, the CDR3 is TGTGCCAGCAGCTTTTCCGGGGGGTACCAAGAGACCCAGTACTTC. It specifies CASSFSGGYQETQYF.

This chain joins TRBV7-9 and TRBJ2-4, with TRBD1 as a possible D gene (5 bases). This CDR3 is built from 19 residues. The V and J ends lost 2 bases and 0 bases respectively, with 20 bases between them. Per germline, CDR1 SEHNR and CDR2 FQNEAQ (reference sequence). The CDR3 DNA follows: TGTGCCAGCAGCTTAATAGAGGTACAGGCCATACTAGCCAAAAACATTCAGTACTTC. It is translated as CASSLIEVQAILAKNIQYF.

The V gene is TRBV29-1, the J gene TRBJ2-3; tentative D call: TRBD2 (5 bases). Per the germline V gene, CDR1 is SQVTM and CDR2 is ANQGSEA. The CDR3 consists of 17 residues. The V gene lost 3 bases and the J gene lost 2 bases, with 21 bases spanning the gap. CDR3: CSVDSGLRGIYTDTQYF. CDR3 bases: TGCAGCGTTGATTCGGGTCTTCGGGGTATTTACACAGATACGCAGTATTTT.

The chain recombines TRBV28 with TRBJ1-2; 7 nucleotides align to TRBD1. Germline V gene sequence: CDR1 MDHEN, CDR2 SYDVKM. This CDR3 is built from 16 residues. V dropped 6 bases and J dropped 2; count of bases not matched to a gene: 12. CDR3 sequence: CASSRTKGAKNYGYTF. DNA for the CDR3: TGTGCCAGCAGCCGCACAAAGGGGGCGAAGAACTATGGCTACACCTTC.

V is TRBV7-9 and J is TRBJ1-1; TRBD1 is a possible D gene (6 bases). CDR1 is SEHNR, CDR2 FQNEAQ, per germline (reference sequence). This CDR3 comprises 17 residues. V shed 1 base and J shed 0 bases, with 15 bases lying between them. In DNA, the CDR3 is TGTGCCAGCAGCTTAGGATTCCAGGGGAGAATGAACACTGAAGCTTTCTTT. Encoded protein: CASSLGFQGRMNTEAFF.

The V and J genes are TRBV13 and TRBJ2-2, with 7 bases lining up with TRBD2. Losses at the gene ends were 4 bases for V and 7 bases for J; bases not matched to a gene: 6. Germline CDR1 is PRHDT and CDR2 is FYEKMQ (reference sequence). This CDR3 contains 14 residues. Here the CDR3 reads CASSSRLAVGELFF. CDR3 coding DNA: TGTGCCAGCAGCTCTAGACTAGCCGTCGGGGAGCTGTTTTTT.

This rearrangement joins TRBV28 to TRBJ1-2; 12 positions match TRBD1. The V segment lost 6 bases and the J segment 2 bases; nucleotides outside the gene matches: 16. The CDR3 is made up of 19 amino acids. CDR1 MDHEN and CDR2 SYDVKM come from the germline V gene. This CDR3 is CASSPLLGQGARVNYGYTF. CDR3 nucleotide sequence: TGTGCCAGCAGCCCCCTTTTGGGACAGGGGGCGCGGGTGAACTATGGCTACACCTTC.